These T cell receptor beta chains were read from a single sample in a study of T-cell reconstitution after alpha-beta-depleted transplantation in children. MiXCR was run by TCRdb on the PCR reads, yielding one entry per CDR3 protein. The table has 450,000 to 550,000 distinct CDR3 sequences, approximately 10% seen once. The sequencing used PBMCs, mostly from graft donor cells, collected 180 days after TCRalphabeta/CD19-depleted stem cell transplant. The receptors derive from a female patient aged 2-9 years who had a stem cell transplant for aplastic anemia, so the T cells may come from the graft donor. The CDR3 runs from the conserved cysteine through the conserved F or W. The D gene is left open where the match is weak. Only some rows state a clone size, as once, few, many or a class for expanded clones.

J: TRBJ1-1; size: few; V: TRBV19; D: -; CDR3: CASSIYTAAEAFF; DNA: TGTGCCAGTAGTATATACACGGCCGCTGAAGCTTTCTTT
J: TRBJ2-7; size: few; V: TRBV5-6; D: -; CDR3: CASSFGARHYEQYF; DNA: TGTGCCAGCAGCTTCGGCGCCAGACACTACGAGCAGTACTTC
J: TRBJ2-1; size: few; V: TRBV25-1; D: -; CDR3: CASPEEGRYNEQFF; DNA: TGTGCCAGCCCTGAGGAGGGACGGTACAATGAGCAGTTCTTC
J: TRBJ2-2; size: many; V: TRBV5-1; D: -; CDR3: CASSLEHPNTGELFF; DNA: TGCGCCAGCAGCTTGGAACACCCGAACACCGGGGAGCTGTTTTTT
J: TRBJ2-1; size: many; V: TRBV5-1; D: TRBD2; CDR3: CASSRGSGPPNEQFF; DNA: TGCGCCAGCAGCCGGGGTAGCGGGCCACCCAATGAGCAGTTCTTC
J: TRBJ2-1; size: many; V: TRBV7-2; D: TRBD1; CDR3: CASSHRQDRAGEQFF; DNA: TGTGCCAGCAGCCACCGACAGGACAGGGCCGGTGAGCAGTTCTTC
J: TRBJ2-7; size: -; V: TRBV4-2; D: -; CDR3: CASSAGTGSEQYF; DNA: TGTGCCAGCAGCGCGGGCACAGGCAGCGAGCAGTACTTC
J: TRBJ2-7; size: -; V: TRBV24-1; D: TRBD1; CDR3: CATSDDRVYEQYF; DNA: TGTGCCACCAGTGACGACAGGGTCTACGAGCAGTACTTC
J: TRBJ2-1; size: few; V: TRBV2; D: TRBD2; CDR3: CASSPRREATYNEQFF; DNA: TGTGCCAGCAGTCCTCGGCGGGAGGCCACTTACAATGAGCAGTTCTTC
J: TRBJ2-1; size: -; V: TRBV6-2/TRBV6-3; D: TRBD1; CDR3: CASSFRDRGTNEQFF; DNA: TGTGCCAGCAGTTTCCGGGACAGGGGGACGAATGAGCAGTTCTTC
J: TRBJ1-2; size: -; V: TRBV6-2/TRBV6-3; D: -; CDR3: CASTFKGDVNPYGYTF; DNA: TGTGCCAGCACCTTCAAAGGGGACGTCAATCCCTATGGCTACACCTTC
J: TRBJ2-5; size: -; V: TRBV7-9; D: -; CDR3: CASSSRRKGGRETQYF; DNA: TGTGCCAGCAGCTCCCGGCGGAAGGGAGGTCGAGAGACCCAGTACTTC
J: TRBJ2-6; size: few; V: TRBV20-1; D: -; CDR3: CSADYWRGGANVLTF; DNA: TGCAGTGCTGACTACTGGAGAGGTGGGGCCAACGTCCTGACTTTC
J: TRBJ2-3; size: -; V: TRBV6-2/TRBV6-3; D: -; CDR3: CASSYSRGVATDTQYF; DNA: TGTGCCAGCAGTTACTCGAGAGGGGTAGCTACAGATACGCAGTATTTT
J: TRBJ2-1; size: few; V: TRBV11-3; D: TRBD2; CDR3: CASSSRLTSGRADEQFF; DNA: TGTGCCAGCAGCTCCCGATTGACTAGCGGGAGGGCCGATGAGCAGTTCTTC
J: TRBJ2-3; size: few; V: TRBV5-6; D: TRBD1; CDR3: CASSLSGFYTGARKDTQYF; DNA: TGTGCCAGCAGCTTGTCAGGGTTTTATACAGGGGCAAGGAAAGATACGCAGTATTTT
J: TRBJ2-5; size: -; V: TRBV15; D: TRBD1; CDR3: CATSRAGQEETQYF; DNA: TGTGCCACCAGCAGAGCGGGACAGGAAGAGACCCAGTACTTC
J: TRBJ2-3; size: many; V: TRBV12-3/TRBV12-4; D: TRBD2; CDR3: CASRLAGGDTQYF; DNA: TGTGCCAGCAGGCTAGCGGGAGGAGATACGCAGTATTTT
J: TRBJ1-5; size: -; V: TRBV7-2; D: -; CDR3: CASSLRAQPQHF; DNA: TGTGCCAGCAGCCTCAGGGCCCAGCCCCAGCATTTT
J: TRBJ2-5; size: once; V: TRBV6-5; D: -; CDR3: CASSSPHQETQYF; DNA: TGTGCCAGCAGTTCTCCCCATCAAGAGACCCAGTACTTC
J: TRBJ1-1; size: few; V: TRBV19; D: -; CDR3: CASTPTGWDTEAFF; DNA: TGTGCCAGTACACCAACAGGGTGGGACACTGAAGCTTTCTTT
J: TRBJ1-2; size: many; V: TRBV5-1; D: -; CDR3: CASSLAPDDYGYTF; DNA: TGCGCCAGCAGCTTGGCTCCCGACGACTATGGCTACACCTTC
J: TRBJ2-5; size: many; V: TRBV7-9; D: TRBD1; CDR3: CASSRGQETQYF; DNA: TGTGCCAGTTCCAGGGGGCAGGAGACCCAGTACTTC
J: TRBJ2-1; size: many; V: TRBV20-1; D: TRBD2; CDR3: CSARAVAGVYNEQFF; DNA: TGCAGTGCTAGAGCCGTAGCGGGGGTCTACAATGAGCAGTTCTTC
J: TRBJ1-3; size: -; V: TRBV12-3/TRBV12-4; D: -; CDR3: CASSLGTDGNPIYF; DNA: TGTGCCAGCAGTTTAGGGACCGATGGAAACCCCATATATTTT
J: TRBJ2-3; size: few; V: TRBV5-1; D: -; CDR3: CASSLWPKLAGGGRDTQYF; DNA: TGCGCCAGCAGCTTGTGGCCAAAACTAGCAGGAGGGGGTCGTGATACGCAGTATTTT
J: TRBJ2-1; size: -; V: TRBV28; D: -; CDR3: CASSIGRTNEQFF; DNA: TGTGCCAGCAGTATTGGACGGACAAATGAGCAGTTCTTC
J: TRBJ2-7; size: few; V: TRBV9; D: -; CDR3: CASSVGVTSYEQYF; DNA: TGTGCCAGCAGCGTAGGTGTCACCTCCTACGAGCAGTACTTC
J: TRBJ2-7; size: -; V: TRBV7-2; D: -; CDR3: CASSLTAQGPYEQYF; DNA: TGTGCCAGCAGCTTAACCGCGCAGGGACCCTACGAGCAGTACTTC
J: TRBJ1-5; size: many; V: TRBV12-3/TRBV12-4; D: -; CDR3: CASTRDIDQPQHF; DNA: TGTGCCAGCACCCGGGACATTGATCAGCCCCAGCATTTT
J: TRBJ2-1; size: few; V: TRBV18; D: -; CDR3: CAPFPLSYNEQFF; DNA: TGTGCCCCTTTCCCGCTCTCCTACAATGAGCAGTTCTTC
J: TRBJ1-2; size: few; V: TRBV11-3; D: -; CDR3: CASSLAAGYGYTF; DNA: TGTGCCAGCAGCTTAGCGGCTGGTTATGGCTACACCTTC
J: TRBJ2-5; size: -; V: TRBV29-1; D: -; CDR3: CSSTGINKETQYF; DNA: TGCAGCAGTACAGGGATCAATAAAGAGACCCAGTACTTC
J: TRBJ1-5; size: -; V: TRBV5-1; D: -; CDR3: CASSLESRGVGNQPQHF; DNA: TGCGCCAGCAGCTTGGAGTCCAGGGGCGTTGGTAATCAGCCCCAGCATTTT
J: TRBJ2-1; size: -; V: TRBV7-9; D: -; CDR3: CASSLARNNEQFF; DNA: TGTGCCAGCAGCTTAGCGCGGAACAATGAGCAGTTCTTC
J: TRBJ2-2; size: few; V: TRBV6-5; D: TRBD2; CDR3: CASSYSWDYSTGELFF; DNA: TGTGCCAGCAGTTACTCTTGGGACTATTCTACCGGGGAGCTGTTTTTT
J: TRBJ2-1; size: few; V: TRBV28; D: TRBD2; CDR3: CASSSLASGYNEQFF; DNA: TGTGCCAGCAGTTCTTTGGCTAGCGGCTACAATGAGCAGTTCTTC
J: TRBJ1-5; size: -; V: TRBV6-5; D: -; CDR3: CASSYSTTGIQPQHF; DNA: TGTGCCAGCAGTTACTCCACAACAGGAATTCAGCCCCAGCATTTT
J: TRBJ2-5; size: many; V: TRBV20-1; D: TRBD1; CDR3: CSASLRQGQETQYF; DNA: TGCAGTGCTAGCCTCCGACAGGGACAAGAGACCCAGTACTTC
J: TRBJ2-1; size: -; V: TRBV5-1; D: TRBD1; CDR3: CASSKSGTESLEQFF; DNA: TGCGCCAGCAGCAAATCCGGGACAGAAAGCCTCGAGCAGTTCTTC
J: TRBJ2-3; size: -; V: TRBV5-1; D: -; CDR3: CASSLGSGDTDTQYF; DNA: TGCGCCAGCAGCTTGGGGTCTGGGGATACAGATACGCAGTATTTT
J: TRBJ2-1; size: -; V: TRBV18; D: -; CDR3: CASSPWGPYNEQFF; DNA: TGTGCCAGCTCACCATGGGGACCCTACAATGAGCAGTTCTTC